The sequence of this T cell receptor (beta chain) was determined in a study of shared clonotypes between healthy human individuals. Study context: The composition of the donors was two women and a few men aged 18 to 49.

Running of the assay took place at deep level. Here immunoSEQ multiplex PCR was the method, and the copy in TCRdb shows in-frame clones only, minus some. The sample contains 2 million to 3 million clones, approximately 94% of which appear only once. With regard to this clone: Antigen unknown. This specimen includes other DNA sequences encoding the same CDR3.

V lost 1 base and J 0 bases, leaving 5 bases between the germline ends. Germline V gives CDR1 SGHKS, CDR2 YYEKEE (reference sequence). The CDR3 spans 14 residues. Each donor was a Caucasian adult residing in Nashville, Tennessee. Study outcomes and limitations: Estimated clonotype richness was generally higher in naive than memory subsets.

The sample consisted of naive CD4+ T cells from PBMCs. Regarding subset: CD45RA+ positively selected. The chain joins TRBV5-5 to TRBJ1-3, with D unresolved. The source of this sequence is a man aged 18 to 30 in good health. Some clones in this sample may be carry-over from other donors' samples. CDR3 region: CASSLLLSGNTIYF. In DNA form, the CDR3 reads TGTGCCAGCAGCTTGCTCCTCTCTGGAAACACCATATATTTT.